What follows is one T cell receptor (beta chain) and its context. Its specificity is not known. The use of genomic DNA as template underpinned the TCR beta VDJ and CDR3 profiling. TCRdb re-called the reads through MiXCR, storing one row per CDR3 protein. The repertoire holds hundreds of thousands of distinct CDR3 sequences, with 55% to 60% as singletons. The entry originates in a study of CD8+CD57+ T cells in acquired aplastic anemia. Study context: Across the sorted CD4+ and CD8+ cells, DNA amounts averaged approximately 3.1 ug.

The CDR3 has 16 amino acids. V dropped 1 base and J dropped 4 bases, with 17 bases sitting between them. The germline CDR1 and CDR2 sequences are GTSNPN and SVGIG (reference sequence). Study-wide results and limits: Around 30 was the count of CD8+ CDR3 sequences that patients shared with controls.

This receptor was obtained from a human donor with severe aplastic anemia or a healthy control (not recorded which). The chain has TRBV30 and TRBJ1-3; a weak D match, TRBD1 (6 bases). The sequenced material came from sorted CD4+, CD8+, or CD8+CD57+ T cells (not recorded which) from PBMCs. The CDR3 loop is CAWSGGLTGIGNTIYF. The CDR3 DNA sequence: TGTGCCTGGAGTGGCGGGCTTACAGGGATCGGAAACACCATATATTTT.